This TCR beta chain comes out of a study of blood T cells in healthy people across ages. Regarding the study as a whole: Diversity figures derived from one million T cells were judged to underestimate the true value. Naive T cell percentage showed a strong correlation with the diversity of TCR beta.

Primers used in a second PCR of roughly 6 to 12 cycles were a sample-barcoded 5' primer and a J-beta primer mix. Every single cDNA molecule received a tag from a template-switch adaptor with 12 random nucleotides. TCRdb fed the 5' RACE reads into MiXCR, producing one record per CDR3 protein. The repertoire holds 1.5 million to 2 million distinct CDR3 sequences, 39% seen once, with about 23% in the top ten. A note on this clonotype: What it recognizes is unknown.

CDR1 is SQVTM and CDR2 is ANQGSEA in the germline V gene. The V and J ends lost 5 bases and 3 bases, in that order; junction bases with no gene match: 12. This CDR3 region has 15 residues. Total RNA, at least 6 micrograms per sample, was extracted from PBMCs. This clonotype originated in a human donor in good health. The sequencing sample was made of blood. The genes are TRBV29-1 and TRBJ1-1, with TRBD1 matching over 7 bases. CDR3 amino acids: CSVLNRGGGDTEAFF. The CDR3 DNA is TGCAGCGTTCTGAACAGGGGAGGAGGGGACACTGAAGCTTTCTTT.